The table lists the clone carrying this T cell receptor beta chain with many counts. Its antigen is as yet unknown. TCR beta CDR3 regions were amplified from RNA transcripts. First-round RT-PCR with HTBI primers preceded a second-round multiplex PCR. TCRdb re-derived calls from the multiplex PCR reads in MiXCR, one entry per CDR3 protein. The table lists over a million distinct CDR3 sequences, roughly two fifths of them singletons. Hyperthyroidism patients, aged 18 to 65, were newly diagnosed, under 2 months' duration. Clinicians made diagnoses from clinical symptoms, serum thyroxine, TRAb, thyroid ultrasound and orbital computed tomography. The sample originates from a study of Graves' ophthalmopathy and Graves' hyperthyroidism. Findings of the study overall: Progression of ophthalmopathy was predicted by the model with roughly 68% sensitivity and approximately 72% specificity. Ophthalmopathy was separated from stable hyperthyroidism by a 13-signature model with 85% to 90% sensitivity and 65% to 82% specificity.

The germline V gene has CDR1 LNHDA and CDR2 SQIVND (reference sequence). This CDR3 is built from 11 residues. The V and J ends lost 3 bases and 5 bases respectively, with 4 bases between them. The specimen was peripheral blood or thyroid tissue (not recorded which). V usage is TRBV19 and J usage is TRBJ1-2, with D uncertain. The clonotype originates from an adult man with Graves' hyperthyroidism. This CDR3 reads CASSMGYGYTF. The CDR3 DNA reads TGTGCCAGTAGTATGGGGTATGGCTACACCTTC.